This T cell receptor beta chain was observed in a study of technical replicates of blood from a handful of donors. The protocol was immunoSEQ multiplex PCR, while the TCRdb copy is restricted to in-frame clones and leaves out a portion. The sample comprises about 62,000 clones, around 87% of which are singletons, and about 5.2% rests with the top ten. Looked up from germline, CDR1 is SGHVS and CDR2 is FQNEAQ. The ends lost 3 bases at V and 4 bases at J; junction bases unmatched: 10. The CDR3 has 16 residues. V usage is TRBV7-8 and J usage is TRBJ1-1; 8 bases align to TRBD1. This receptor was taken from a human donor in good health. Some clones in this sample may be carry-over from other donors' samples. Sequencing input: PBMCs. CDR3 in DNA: TGTGCCAGCAGCTTTGCCCTTGCTACAGGGGGCACTGAAGCTTTCTTT. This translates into CASSFALATGGTEAFF.